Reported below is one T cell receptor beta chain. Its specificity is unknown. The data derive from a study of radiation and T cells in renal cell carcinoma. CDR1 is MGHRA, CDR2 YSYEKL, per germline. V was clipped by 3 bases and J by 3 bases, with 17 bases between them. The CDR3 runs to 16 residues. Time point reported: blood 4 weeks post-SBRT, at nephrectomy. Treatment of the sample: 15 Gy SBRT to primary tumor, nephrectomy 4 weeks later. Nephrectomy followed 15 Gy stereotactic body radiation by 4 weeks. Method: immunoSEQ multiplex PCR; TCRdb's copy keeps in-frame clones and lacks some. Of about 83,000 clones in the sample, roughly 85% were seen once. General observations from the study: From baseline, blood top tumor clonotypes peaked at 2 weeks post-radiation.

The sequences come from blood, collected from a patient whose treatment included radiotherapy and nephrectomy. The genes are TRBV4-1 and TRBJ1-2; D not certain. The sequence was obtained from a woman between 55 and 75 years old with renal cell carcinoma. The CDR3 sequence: CASSHRNSRPDYGYTF. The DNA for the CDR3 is TGCGCCAGCAGCCACCGTAACAGCCGACCTGACTATGGCTACACCTTC.